This T cell receptor (beta chain) was recorded in a study of blood T cell repertoires in COVID-19. As handled by the study authors: How many nucleated cells were present was estimated from reference gene primer amplification. Sequenced by immunoSEQ multiplex PCR; TCRdb stores in-frame clones only, minus some. V, J and clone size are those of that table, while D and trimming were read from the DNA. The table shows over 110,000 clones, with 70% to 85% occurring only once. The ends were cut back, 3 bases at V and 5 bases at J, with 8 bases in the middle. This CDR3 is 13 amino acids long. Per the germline V gene, CDR1 is LGHDT and CDR2 is YNNKEL (reference sequence).

Sequenced sample: peripheral blood. The chain uses TRBV3-1 (or the pseudogene TRBV3-2) and TRBJ1-5; the D gene is possibly TRBD1 (5 bases). The receptor was derived from a man between 60 and 70 years old with acute or convalescent COVID-19. DNA for the CDR3: TGTGCCAGCAGCCAGATGACAGATCAGCCCCAGCATTTT. Residues: CASSQMTDQPQHF.